The rows below give T cell receptor beta chains drawn from one sample of a study of shared clonotypes between healthy human individuals. Libraries were prepared by immunoSEQ multiplex PCR; TCRdb keeps only in-frame clonotypes and omits some of them. The sample records over 850,000 clones, around three quarters being singletons. The sequencing input was memory CD4+ T cells from PBMCs. The receptor set was obtained from a man aged 18 to 30 in good health. Some clones in this sample may be carry-over from other donors' samples. CDR3s include the opening cysteine and the closing phenylalanine or tryptophan. The D gene is left open where the match is weak. The size field is filled for only some rows; it gives once, few, many or a size class.

d_call,j_call,clone_size,v_call,cdr3_aa,cdr3_nt
-,TRBJ1-2,-,TRBV5-1,CASSEAHYGYTF,TGCGCCAGCAGTGAAGCCCACTATGGCTACACCTTC
TRBD2,TRBJ2-5,-,TRBV7-9,CASSSPGTSGNAYQETQYF,TGTGCCAGCAGCTCACCTGGGACTAGCGGCAACGCCTACCAAGAGACCCAGTACTTC
-,TRBJ2-1,-,TRBV7-3,CASSLRIGSGNEQFF,TGTGCCAGCAGCTTAAGAATAGGGAGCGGGAATGAGCAGTTCTTC
-,TRBJ1-5,-,TRBV30,CAWSVGGKQPQHF,TGTGCCTGGAGTGTTGGGGGAAAACAGCCCCAGCATTTT
-,TRBJ2-4,-,TRBV2,CASSESGYLAKNIQYF,TGTGCCAGCAGTGAATCCGGATACCTAGCCAAAAACATTCAGTACTTC
-,TRBJ2-7,-,TRBV28,CASSLRSSGEQYF,TGTGCCAGCAGTTTGAGATCCTCGGGGGAGCAGTACTTC
TRBD2,TRBJ2-7,-,TRBV7-2,CASSRSGLAGGTGEQYF,TGTGCCAGCAGCCGGTCGGGACTAGCGGGAGGAACGGGCGAGCAGTACTTC
-,TRBJ2-5,-,TRBV28,CASSLLGAESQETQYF,TGTGCCAGCAGTTTATTAGGGGCGGAGTCCCAAGAGACCCAGTACTTC
-,TRBJ2-2,-,TRBV5-1,CASSLAGSGAGELFF,TGCGCCAGCAGCTTGGCGGGGAGTGGGGCCGGGGAGCTGTTTTTT
TRBD1,TRBJ1-1,-,TRBV6-6,CASSYGAGGVAFF,TGTGCCAGCAGTTATGGGGCAGGGGGGGTAGCTTTCTTT
-,TRBJ2-6,once,TRBV18,CASSSGQLSGANVLTF,TGTGCCAGCTCATCTGGACAGCTCTCTGGGGCCAACGTCCTGACTTTC
TRBD1,TRBJ1-2,-,TRBV18,CASSPRQGVYGYTF,TGTGCCAGCTCACCACGACAGGGGGTCTATGGCTACACCTTC
-,TRBJ2-7,once,TRBV10-3,CAISSIVLAKDEQYF,TGTGCCATCAGTTCCATCGTCCTAGCGAAAGACGAGCAGTACTTC
-,TRBJ1-2,-,TRBV5-1,CASSLADSGDGYTF,TGCGCCAGCAGCTTGGCTGATTCTGGCGATGGCTACACCTTC
-,TRBJ1-1,-,TRBV7-8,CASSLDGSGTEAFF,TGTGCCAGCAGCTTAGATGGTAGCGGCACTGAAGCTTTCTTT
TRBD2,TRBJ2-5,-,TRBV5-4,CASSYSGTQETQYF,TGTGCCAGCAGCTATAGCGGGACCCAAGAGACCCAGTACTTC
TRBD2,TRBJ2-2,-,TRBV5-1,CASSIRDYLGELFF,TGCGCCAGCAGCATAAGGGACTACCTGGGGGAGCTGTTTTTT